Listed here are 11 T cell receptor beta chains from one sample, sequenced in a study of blood T cells in healthy people across ages. A second 7 to 11 cycle PCR used barcoded and J-beta primers. TCRdb reanalysed the 5' RACE reads using MiXCR and keeps one entry per CDR3 protein. The table has fewer than 900,000 distinct CDR3 sequences, roughly two fifths seen once. Sequenced material: blood. The receptors were gathered from a woman in her sixties in good health.

The chain combines TRBV13 with TRBJ2-5; 10 bases fit TRBD2. Germline V CDR1 and CDR2: PRHDT, FYEKMQ (reference sequence). The CDR3 has 17 residues. Trimming at V came to 4 bases and at J to 4 bases, leaving 12 bases not matched to a gene. The DNA of the CDR3 is TGTGCCAGCAGCTCGTGGACTAGCGGCTCGGCGGGAGAGACCCAGTACTTC. It codes for CASSSWTSGSAGETQYF.

The gene calls are TRBV5-1 and TRBJ2-7, with 11 bases lining up with TRBD2. This CDR3 has 16 amino acids. The V and J ends lost 0 bases and 3 bases, in that order; junction bases with no gene match: 5. Germline CDR1 is SGHRS and CDR2 is YFSETQ. DNA of the CDR3: TGCGCCAGCAGCTTGGTCCCTAGCGGGGGGATCTACGAGCAGTACTTC. Its translation is CASSLVPSGGIYEQYF.

As DNA, the CDR3 is TGTGCCAGCAGGGAGGGGGTCGCAAGGAGATCACCCCTCCACTTT. Translating it yields CASREGVARRSPLHF. V gene TRBV28 combines with J gene TRBJ1-6; a possible D gene is TRBD1 (6 bases). CDR1 is MDHEN, CDR2 SYDVKM, per germline. There are 15 residues in the CDR3. V was cut by 6 bases and J by 10 bases, with 19 bases left in between.

This clonotype has only one observation. The J gene is TRBJ2-4, the V gene TRBV5-8, with no clear D. TRBJ2-7 explains the end of the DNA better; the J call may be wrong. The CDR3 is 13 amino acids. Germline V gives CDR1 SGHTS, CDR2 YDEGEE. The CDR3 sequence is CASSPGSHYEQYF. In nucleotides, the CDR3 is TGTGCCAGCAGCCCCGGGTCCCACTACGAGCAGTACTTC.

The chain employs TRBV7-2 and TRBJ2-1; 8 bases align to TRBD2. The ends lost 1 base at V and 4 bases at J; junction bases unmatched: 9. The CDR3 is made up of 17 amino acids. Germline lookup yields CDR1 SGHTA and CDR2 FQGNSA. This CDR3 reads CASSLGGSGTLYNEQFF. Here the CDR3 DNA reads TGTGCCAGCAGCTTAGGGGGTAGCGGGACCCTTTACAATGAGCAGTTCTTC. Supplemented by reference TRBV7-2 and TRBJ2-1, the full variable domain reads GAGVSQSPSNKVTEKGKDVELRCDPISGHTALYWYRQSLGQGLEFLIYFQGNSAPDKSGLPSDRFSAERTGGSVSTLTIQRTQQEDSAVYLCASSLGGSGTLYNEQFFGPGTRLTVL.

The chain couples TRBV7-2 to TRBJ2-1, with a weak D call TRBD2 (7 bases). Germline V lookup: CDR1 SGHTA, CDR2 FQGNSA. The length of the CDR3 is 14 residues. The V end lost 5 bases, the J end lost 6 bases, and 14 bases lay between the germline ends. The CDR3 here is CASSTGRGPNEQFF. The CDR3 nucleotides read TGTGCCAGCAGCACAGGGAGGGGCCCCAATGAGCAGTTCTTC.

The rearrangement joins TRBV3-1 to TRBJ2-3, with D tentatively TRBD1 or TRBD2 (5 bases each). The CDR3 covers 15 residues. With 1 base removed from V and 2 bases from J, the gap between germline ends came to 10 bases. Germline CDR1 is LGHDT and CDR2 is YNNKEL (reference sequence). CDR3 loop: CASSQGRDLTDTQYF. DNA for the CDR3: TGTGCCAGCAGCCAAGGTCGGGACCTCACAGATACGCAGTATTTT.

V usage is TRBV7-2 and J usage is TRBJ2-5, with no clear D. Trimming removed 5 bases at V and 5 bases at J, with 12 bases between. From germline, CDR1 is SGHTA and CDR2 FQGNSA. The CDR3 is 13 amino acids. CDR3 nucleotide sequence: TGTGCCAGCAGCCCCGCAGCCCATGAGACCCAGTACTTC. Protein: CASSPAAHETQYF.

The chain has TRBV7-2 and TRBJ2-7; 9 nucleotides match TRBD2. Germline loops: CDR1 SGHTA, CDR2 FQGNSA. The CDR3 spans 17 residues. With 2 bases clipped from V and 4 bases from J, the junction kept 12 bases outside the gene matches. CDR3 residues: CASSLYPRPSGIYEQYF. In nucleotides, the CDR3 is TGTGCCAGCAGCTTATATCCCAGGCCTAGCGGGATTTACGAGCAGTACTTC.

This chain uses TRBV29-1 with TRBJ2-6; unclear D gene. Germline V lookup: CDR1 SQVTM, CDR2 ANQGSEA. This CDR3 spans 15 amino acids. Trimming removed 3 bases from V and 0 bases from J, with 9 bases in between. The DNA for the CDR3 is TGCAGCGTTGAGGAACGGGCCTCTGGGGCCAACGTCCTGACTTTC. It translates to CSVEERASGANVLTF.

Here the CDR3 reads CASSHGIGSYEQYF. In DNA form, the CDR3 reads TGCGCCAGCAGCCACGGGATAGGCTCCTACGAGCAGTACTTC. This chain links TRBV4-1 with TRBJ2-4; D may be TRBD2 (5 bases). The DNA end lines up better with TRBJ2-7; the J call may be wrong. Germline V gives CDR1 MGHRA, CDR2 YSYEKL. This CDR3 has 14 residues.